A single sample gave rise to the 7 T cell receptor beta chains below, sequenced in a study of spatial heterogeneity in lung cancer (dated by TCRdb to about 2019). No cognate antigen is known for these TCRs. Library preparation was by 5' RACE. TCRdb records NextSeq 500 as the sequencer. The raw public data were reprocessed by TCRdb itself: fastp quality trimming at Q25, MiXCR clonotype calling, in-frame beta chains only. Under each unique CDR3 protein, matching rows form one entry showing the most common genes and DNA. This sample comprises approximately 15,000 distinct CDR3 sequences, around 4.7% of them detected only once. The ten largest make up around 17% of the sample. The time point label on this specimen signifies: sample taken at primary tumor resection. Summary of the overall study and its limitations: A correlation was observed between the number of expanded intratumoral alpha and beta TCRs and the tumor nonsynonymous mutation count.

The input for sequencing was lung tumor tissue, taken at surgery. Every receptor here comes from a female donor with early-stage non-small cell lung cancer.

Only a few counts were recorded for this clonotype. This beta chain represents an off-target read in a library built for alpha chains; its size is of limited meaning. This sequence joins TRBV7-2 and TRBJ1-4; 8 bases agree with TRBD1. The V and J ends lost 7 bases and 6 bases, in that order; junction bases with no gene match: 7. Germline values: CDR1 SGHTA, CDR2 FQGNSA. The CDR3 length is 14 residues. The CDR3 bases are TGTGCCAGCACCGTGGGGACAGGATATGAAAAACTGTTTTTT. Its protein is CASTVGTGYEKLFF.

On this clonotype: Since the library was made to target alpha chains, this beta chain is a stray read and its abundance is not meaningful. The rearrangement joins TRBV6-5 to TRBJ1-6; D ambiguous. The germline V gene has CDR1 MNHEY and CDR2 SVGAGI. V was pared by 5 bases and J by 5 bases, with 16 bases between. This CDR3 is built from 16 residues. For the CDR3, the DNA is TGTGCCAGCAGTCACCCTTTGGAAGGGAATAATTCACCCCTCCACTTT. Protein sequence: CASSHPLEGNNSPLHF.

A word on this clonotype: The library was prepared for alpha chains; this beta chain is a stray read, so its frequency means little. The chain recombines TRBV19 with TRBJ2-1, with D hard to call. V lost 11 bases, J lost 0 bases, and 14 bases lay in between. This CDR3 contains 14 residues. Germline lookup yields CDR1 LNHDA and CDR2 SQIVND (reference sequence). Written as DNA, the CDR3 is TGTGCCTGCTCCTATACGTACTCCTACAATGAGCAGTTCTTC. Translated, it gives CACSYTYSYNEQFF.

By share of the sample, this clonotype is medium-sized. This beta chain came through as a stray read in a library set up for alpha chains, and its size says little. The chain uses TRBV19 and TRBJ1-5; 9 positions match TRBD1. The CDR3 has 16 residues. V lost 2 bases and J lost 3; bases outside the gene matches: 5. Germline V lookup: CDR1 LNHDA, CDR2 SQIVND (reference sequence). The CDR3 region has the DNA TGTGCCAGTAGTATAAAGGGACAGGGCCCCAATCAGCCCCAGCATTTT. Amino acids: CASSIKGQGPNQPQHF. The whole variable domain, remainder taken from reference TRBV19 and TRBJ1-5, is DGGITQSPKYLFRKEGQNVTLSCEQNLNHDAMYWYRQDPGQGLRLIYYSQIVNDFQKGDIAEGYSVSREKKESFPLTVTSAQKNPTAFYLCASSIKGQGPNQPQHFGDGTRLSIL.

In regard to this clonotype: This beta chain turned up in a library designed for alpha chains; as an off-target read, its abundance says little. The rearrangement links TRBV7-1 to TRBJ1-5, with D unresolved. TRBV7-1 is identified as an open reading frame with a role that is uncertain. This CDR3 region has 15 residues. Deletions cut 5 bases from V and 1 base from J, with 12 bases between. CDR3 DNA sequence: TGTGCCAGCAGCCCACAACCAACAAGCAATCAGCCCCAGCATTTT. Amino acids: CASSPQPTSNQPQHF.

By sample share, this clonotype is medium-sized. The size of this beta chain means little, since it is a stray read in a library made for alpha chains. The chain couples TRBV7-9 to TRBJ1-1; D remains ambiguous. The germline V gene has CDR1 SEHNR and CDR2 FQNEAQ (reference sequence). The V and J ends lost 5 bases and 6 bases respectively, with 16 bases between them. The CDR3 covers 14 residues. CDR3 in amino acids: CASSPARTAAEAFF. Here the CDR3 DNA reads TGTGCCAGCAGCCCCGCGCGAACCGCCGCTGAAGCTTTCTTT.

This clonotype counts as medium-sized (0.01 to 0.1%). Found in a library prepared for alpha chains, this beta chain is an off-target read, and its abundance has little meaning. The genes are TRBV27 and TRBJ2-1; 14 positions match TRBD2. The CDR3 contains 18 residues. V lost 2 bases to trimming and J lost 3 bases; unmatched junction nucleotides: 6. Germline lookup yields CDR1 MNHEY and CDR2 SMNVEV (reference sequence). The DNA for the CDR3 is TGTGCCAGCAGTTTACGCGGACTAGCGGGGGGTCTCTACAATGAGCAGTTCTTC. It codes for CASSLRGLAGGLYNEQFF.